This TCR beta chain comes out of a study of T-cell reconstitution after alpha-beta-depleted transplantation in children. This clonotype appeared many times. A TCRbeta library incorporating unique molecular identifiers was prepared. TCRdb reprocessed the PCR reads with MiXCR, giving one entry per CDR3 protein. The sample lists about 72,000 distinct CDR3 sequences; 6% to 8% were seen once. Germline CDR1 is SGHRS and CDR2 is YFSETQ. The CDR3 has 13 residues. Trimming left V 2 bases short and J 0 bases short, with 0 bases between. This sequence originates from a human donor who donated a stem cell graft to a child with acute lymphoblastic leukemia. The chain links TRBV5-1 to TRBJ2-6, with D uncertain. The material sequenced was PBMCs from the stem cell graft donor, taken from the stem cell graft. This CDR3 reads CASSFSGANVLTF. The CDR3 DNA sequence: TGCGCCAGCAGCTTCTCTGGGGCCAACGTCCTGACTTTC.